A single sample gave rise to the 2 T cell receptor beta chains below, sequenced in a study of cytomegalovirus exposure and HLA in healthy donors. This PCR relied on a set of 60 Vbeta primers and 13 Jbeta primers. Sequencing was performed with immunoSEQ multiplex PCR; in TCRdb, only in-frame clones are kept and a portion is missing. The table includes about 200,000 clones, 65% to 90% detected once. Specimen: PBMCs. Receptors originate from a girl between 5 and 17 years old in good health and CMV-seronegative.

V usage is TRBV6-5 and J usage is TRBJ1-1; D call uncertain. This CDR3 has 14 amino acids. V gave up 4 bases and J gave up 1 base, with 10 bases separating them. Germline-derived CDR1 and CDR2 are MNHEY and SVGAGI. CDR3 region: CASSSPTGNTEAFF. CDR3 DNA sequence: TGTGCCAGCAGTTCTCCAACGGGGAACACTGAAGCTTTCTTT.

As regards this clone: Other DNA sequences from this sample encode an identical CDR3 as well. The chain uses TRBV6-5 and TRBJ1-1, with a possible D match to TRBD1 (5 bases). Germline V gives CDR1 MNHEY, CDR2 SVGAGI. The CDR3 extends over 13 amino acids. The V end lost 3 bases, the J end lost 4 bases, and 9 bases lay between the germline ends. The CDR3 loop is CASSYRGGTEAFF. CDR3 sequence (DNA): TGTGCCAGCAGTTATAGGGGCGGCACTGAAGCTTTCTTT.